The source of this T cell receptor (beta chain) is a study of CXCR3-negative and CXCR3-positive naive CD8 T cells. To note about this clonotype: As yet, its antigen is unknown.

Naive cells were sorted as CD45RO-, CCR7+, CD27+ and CD95-. UMI-tagged TRB cDNA libraries were built via 5' RACE. For each CDR3 protein, TCRdb gives one entry from its re-call of the 5' RACE reads, without DNA. The data show under 150,000 distinct CDR3 sequences, and the top ten clones hold under 0.35%. CDR3 length: 15 residues. Germline assignment: CDR1 SEHNR and CDR2 FQNEAQ (reference sequence). General study findings and limits: The TRB CDR3s that CXCR3-positive naive cells carried were more hydrophobic than those of CXCR3-negative naive cells. The study found comparably high diversity in both naive subsets and much lower diversity in memory CD8+ cells. The study found that naive CXCR3-negative and CXCR3-positive cells shared TRBV-TRBJ usage, while memory cells differed. Naive subsets had comparable surface CD5; TCR strength was inferred from TRB CDR3 properties.

The sequenced material came from naive CXCR3+ CD8+ T cells from blood. As for subset: CD45RO-CCR7+CD27+CD95- naive CD8+ T cells expressing CXCR3 (TNR3+). V usage is TRBV7-9 and J usage is TRBJ2-7; TCRdb reports TRBD1, a call that lacks DNA to check it against. The clonotype comes from a human donor in good health. Some clones in this sample may be carry-over from other donors' samples. The CDR3: CASSYMDRPSYEQYF.